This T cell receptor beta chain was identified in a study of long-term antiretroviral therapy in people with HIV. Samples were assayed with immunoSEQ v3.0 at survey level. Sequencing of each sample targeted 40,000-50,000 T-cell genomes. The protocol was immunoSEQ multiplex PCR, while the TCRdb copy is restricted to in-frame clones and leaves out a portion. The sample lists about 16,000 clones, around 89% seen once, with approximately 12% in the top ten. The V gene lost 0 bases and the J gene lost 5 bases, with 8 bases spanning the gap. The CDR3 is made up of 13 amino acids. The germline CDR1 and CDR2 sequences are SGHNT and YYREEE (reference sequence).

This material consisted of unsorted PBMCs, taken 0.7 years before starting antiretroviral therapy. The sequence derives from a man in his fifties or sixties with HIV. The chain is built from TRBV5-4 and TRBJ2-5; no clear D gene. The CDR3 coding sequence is TGTGCCAGCAGCTTGGGCTTGGGGGAGACCCAGTACTTC. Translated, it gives CASSLGLGETQYF.